This T cell receptor beta chain originates from a study of Ad26.COV2.S vaccination and SARS-CoV-2 variants. Study-level information: Dosing was one shot or two shots 56 days apart. Study-wide points: Post-vaccination breadth of spike-specific CD8+ and CD4+ T cell responses was reportedly substantial.

A remark on this clone: Its antigen is not identified.

TCRdb keeps only in-frame clones here, not all; method: immunoSEQ multiplex PCR. The table includes roughly 250,000 clones, approximately 88% detected once. The treatment denotes: roughly 20 received Ad26.COV2.S at low or high dose, single or two shots; 5 received placebo; per-sample allocation not given. Day 63 following the first vaccine or placebo injection was when the samples were taken. At a Boston site, the person donating was an adult of 18-55 years. CDR3 length: 16 amino acids. The ends were cut back, 6 bases at V and 3 bases at J, with 18 bases in the middle. CDR1 and CDR2 from the germline V gene are MNHNY and SVGAGI (reference sequence).

The receptor comes from a person between 18 and 65 years old who received the Ad26.COV2.S COVID-19 vaccine or a placebo. Sequencing was performed on peripheral blood, taken in a trial of Ad26.COV2.S vaccine versus placebo. This chain uses TRBV6-6 with TRBJ1-5, with D hard to call. In DNA, the CDR3 is TGTGCCAGCAGCCGATCCTCTTCTGCATACAATCAGCCCCAGCATTTT. Translated: CASSRSSSAYNQPQHF.